The sequence of this T cell receptor beta chain was determined in a study of T cells in Graves' hyperthyroidism and ophthalmopathy (dated by TCRdb to about 2019). Context from the whole study: Peripheral blood was collected at initial diagnosis, before any treatment. To identify TCR V-J signatures that set the groups apart, the researchers used a discovery cohort of about a hundred patients, made up of 40 to 45 with Graves' ophthalmopathy and 55 to 65 with stable Graves' hyperthyroidism. Prospective prediction of ophthalmopathy was tested in an independent validation cohort of under 20 hyperthyroidism patients and around 16 patients who later progressed to ophthalmopathy. For training and testing, the 80 to 100 patients in the discovery cohort were randomly divided in a 7:3 ratio. In addition, the study compared T-cell repertoires in thyroid tissue and in blood from a handful of Graves' hyperthyroidism patients. Following sampling, methimazole starting at 30 mg daily was given to hyperthyroidism patients, and high-dose intravenous methylprednisolone was given to ophthalmopathy patients. The paper reports TCR Vbeta CDR3 sequencing of about 140 peripheral blood samples: some 44 ophthalmopathy, over 70 hyperthyroidism and approximately 17 progressor patients. Beyond this particular receptor, the publication reports: A 13 V-J signature model separated ophthalmopathy from stable hyperthyroidism, with roughly 88% sensitivity and about 81% specificity in cross-validation and 80%/75% in testing. In validation, the model predicted progression to ophthalmopathy a median of approximately 6.6 months before onset, with roughly 68% sensitivity and just under 75% specificity. Sample size was not statistically predetermined, and blinding of investigators to group allocation was not performed. Most expanded thyroid clonotypes (frequency above 0.001) were also detected in blood, a finding suggesting that blood repertoires may reflect thyroid immune responses.

Details on this clonotype: Its recognized antigen is unknown. One base away there is no much larger clone; base qualities are not given.

Amplification of TCR beta CDR3 regions was carried out from RNA transcripts. A first-round RT-PCR of the TCR CDR3 used the HTBI primer set with the Qiagen OneStep RT-PCR kit. Libraries were constructed in a second round of multiplex PCR, after which size selection and purification were performed. The libraries were sequenced on an Illumina HiSeq2000 using paired-end 100 bp reads. Concerning the study's data processing: SOAPnuke was used to process the raw data, removing reads that contained adapters or uncalled bases, had a mean Phred below 15, or lacked an exact match to the constant primer or identifier. High-quality paired reads were merged using COPE v1.2.5, and each unique nucleotide sequence was defined as a clonotype. Clonotypes were aligned to IMGT TRBV, TRBD and TRBJ reference segments using MiTCR v1.1. The analysis was restricted to V-J combinations with a frequency above 0.0001, which together covered 99% to 99.2% of the repertoires. A TCS score was defined as the ratio of F50 (clonal expansion) to E x V (chaos), with BLOSUM62-based TCRdist applied between CDR3 peptides within each V-J. Welch's t-statistics and random forest reduced approximately 520 V-J features to about 12, which were used in a naive Bayes classifier (R e1071). The raw public reads went through TCRdb reprocessing: fastp at Q25, MiXCR clone calling, in-frame beta chains kept. Rows with a matching CDR3 protein are joined into one entry that keeps the most common DNA and genes. The V and J calls and clone size are TCRdb's, not the authors'. Here the sample has about 200,000 distinct CDR3 sequences; 17% occur a single time. Clones ranked in the top ten supply approximately 56% of the sample.

Taken from cysteine to phenylalanine, the CDR3 has 16 residues. The retained sequence is limited to the CDR3, 48 bases, with the frame set at the first base. V and J are truncated by 0 bases and 3 bases respectively, leaving an intervening sequence of 14 bases. The germline V gene gives CDR1 as SGHTA and CDR2 as FQGTGA. Stable Graves' hyperthyroidism was defined as the absence of progression to ophthalmopathy over 18 months of follow-up. The hyperthyroidism patients were between 18 and 65 years old and newly diagnosed, with a disease duration of less than 2 months. The study excluded patients with uncontrolled infections, other autoimmune diseases, pregnancy or lactation. Clinical symptoms, serum thyroxine and TRAb, thyroid ultrasound, and orbital computed tomography formed the basis for the diagnoses. PBMCs were isolated from about 9.2 ml of fresh peripheral blood by Ficoll-Paque density gradient centrifugation. Total RNA was extracted with Trizol reagent, and quality was checked on an Agilent 2100 Bioanalyzer.

What was sequenced was blood. The rearranged segments are TRBV7-3 and TRBJ1-1, and possibly TRBD1, on 5 matching bases. The clonotype originates from a woman aged 50 to 65 with Graves' hyperthyroidism. The CDR3 is CASSLTFRTRDTEAFF. The DNA is as follows: TGTGCCAGCAGCTTAACGTTTAGGACACGGGACACTGAAGCTTTCTTT.